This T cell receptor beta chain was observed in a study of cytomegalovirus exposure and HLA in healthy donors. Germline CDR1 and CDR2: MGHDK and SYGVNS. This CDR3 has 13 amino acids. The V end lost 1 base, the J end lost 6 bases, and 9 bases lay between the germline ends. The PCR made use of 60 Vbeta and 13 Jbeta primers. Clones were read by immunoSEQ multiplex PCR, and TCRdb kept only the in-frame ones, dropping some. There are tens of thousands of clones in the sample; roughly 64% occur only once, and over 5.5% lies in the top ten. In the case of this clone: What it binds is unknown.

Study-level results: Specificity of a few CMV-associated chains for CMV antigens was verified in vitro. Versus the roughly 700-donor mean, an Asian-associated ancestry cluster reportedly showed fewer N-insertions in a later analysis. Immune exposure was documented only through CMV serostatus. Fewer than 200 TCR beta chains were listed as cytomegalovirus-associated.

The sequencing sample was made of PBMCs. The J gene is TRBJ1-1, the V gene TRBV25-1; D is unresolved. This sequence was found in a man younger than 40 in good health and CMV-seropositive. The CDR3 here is CASSEFGRPEAFF. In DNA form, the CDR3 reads TGTGCCAGCAGTGAATTTGGCCGCCCTGAAGCTTTCTTT. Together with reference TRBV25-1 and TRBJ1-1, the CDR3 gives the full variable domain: EADIYQTPRYLVIGTGKKITLECSQTMGHDKMYWYQQDPGMELHLIHYSYGVNSTEKGDLSSESTVSRIRTEHFPLTLESARPSHTSQYLCASSEFGRPEAFFGQGTRLTVV.